The 16 T cell receptor beta chains presented below share a single source sample, sequenced in a study of response to subunit inactivated influenza vaccine. TCRdb re-called the RT-PCR reads through MiXCR, storing one row per CDR3 protein. The sample lists about 520,000 distinct CDR3 sequences; about 25% were seen once. The starting material was CD4+ T cells sorted from PBMCs, obtained about 5 days after vaccination. All receptors derive from a man aged 50-60 years who received an inactivated influenza vaccine.

Many counts were recorded for this clonotype. CDR3 DNA: TGTGCCAGCGGGACAGCCTACGAGCAGTACTTC. Translation: CASGTAYEQYF. The genes are TRBV27 and TRBJ2-7; 7 bases are a match to TRBD1. The CDR3 length is 11 residues. CDR1 MNHEY and CDR2 SMNVEV come from the germline V gene (reference sequence). Trimming at V came to 8 bases and at J to 2 bases, leaving 0 bases not matched to a gene.

The V gene is TRBV20-1, the J gene TRBJ2-3, with 9 nucleotides matching TRBD2. The CDR3 has 19 residues. Germline trimming cut 5 bases from V and 0 bases from J; bases unmatched to any gene: 18. Germline V CDR1 and CDR2: DFQATT, SNEGSKA (reference sequence). CDR3 nucleotides: TGCAGTGCTGGGGGGGATGGGAGCGGGAGGAAACTAAGCACAGATACGCAGTATTTT. It yields the protein CSAGGDGSGRKLSTDTQYF.

The chain recombines TRBV12-3 or TRBV12-4 with TRBJ2-7; D remains unclear. V was shortened by 6 bases and J by 1 base, with 10 bases between the two germline ends. This CDR3 has 13 residues. The CDR3 loop is CASSNARSYEQYF. The CDR3 region has the DNA TGTGCCAGCAGCAATGCCCGTTCCTACGAGCAGTACTTC.

The chain has TRBV7-2 and TRBJ2-2, with D unresolved. Germline V gene data show CDR1 as SGHTA and CDR2 as FQGNSA. This CDR3 contains 14 residues. V shed 2 bases and J shed 3 bases, with 7 bases lying between them. CDR3 sequence: CASSLSRDTGELFF. The DNA of the CDR3 is TGTGCCAGCAGCTTATCTAGGGACACCGGGGAGCTGTTTTTT. Using reference TRBV7-2 and TRBJ2-2 for the parts outside the CDR3, the full variable domain is GAGVSQSPSNKVTEKGKDVELRCDPISGHTALYWYRQSLGQGLEFLIYFQGNSAPDKSGLPSDRFSAERTGGSVSTLTIQRTQQEDSAVYLCASSLSRDTGELFFGEGSRLTVL.

This clonotype turned up a few times. CDR3: CSVLQGIGQPQHF. The CDR3 DNA reads TGCAGCGTGCTACAGGGGATAGGGCAGCCCCAGCATTTT. This chain joins TRBV29-1 and TRBJ1-5; 7 bases map to TRBD1. V lost 6 bases and J lost 7; bases outside the gene matches: 9. The CDR3 length is 13 residues. Germline values: CDR1 SQVTM, CDR2 ANQGSEA.

V gene TRBV4-3 combines with J gene TRBJ2-3; no clear D gene. The CDR3 length is 17 residues. Germline V gene lookup returns CDR1 LGHNA and CDR2 YSLEER. V dropped 0 bases and J dropped 3 bases, with 16 bases sitting between them. The DNA of the CDR3 is TGCGCCAGCAGCCAAGAAGGATGGCCAGATCAAACAGATACGCAGTATTTT. Its protein product is CASSQEGWPDQTDTQYF.

In DNA form, the CDR3 reads TGCAGTGCTAGCCGCATCGGCCGGGGGAGCACAGATACGCAGTATTTT. Protein sequence: CSASRIGRGSTDTQYF. The chain joins TRBV20-1 to TRBJ2-3; TRBD2 might be the D (6 bases). There are 16 residues in the CDR3. Trimming took off 3 bases at V and 0 bases at J, with 16 bases between the two ends. Germline CDR1 and CDR2: DFQATT and SNEGSKA (reference sequence).

In this sample, this clonotype turned up a few times. This chain connects TRBV5-1 to TRBJ2-3; 14 bases fit TRBD2. This CDR3 comprises 17 residues. CDR1 and CDR2 (germline): SGHRS, YFSETQ. V shed 4 bases and J 4 bases; nucleotides not matched to a gene: 8. The CDR3, as DNA: TGCGCCAGCAGCATAGGACTAGCGGGAGGTCGGTCAGATACGCAGTATTTT. This gives the protein CASSIGLAGGRSDTQYF.

This chain links TRBV7-8 with TRBJ2-1; D gene unclear. Per the germline V gene, CDR1 is SGHVS and CDR2 is FQNEAQ. The V and J ends lost 7 bases and 5 bases respectively, with 12 bases between them. The CDR3 extends over 13 amino acids. The CDR3 sequence: CASTRTVNNEQFF. CDR3 DNA sequence: TGTGCCAGCACCAGGACCGTCAACAATGAGCAGTTCTTC.

This sequence joins TRBV2 and TRBJ1-5, with 10 bases aligning to TRBD1. Losses at the gene ends were 9 bases for V and 3 bases for J; bases not matched to a gene: 8. Per the germline V gene, CDR1 is SNHLY and CDR2 is FYNNEI. This CDR3 spans 15 amino acids. The CDR3 sequence is CASNEGQGINQPQHF. CDR3 coding DNA: TGTGCCAGTAACGAGGGACAGGGGATCAATCAGCCCCAGCATTTT.

The CDR3 sequence is CASRGTGAYGYTF. The CDR3 DNA reads as TGTGCCAGCAGAGGGACAGGGGCCTATGGCTACACCTTC. The chain recombines TRBV6-4 with TRBJ1-2; 10 positions match TRBD1. The CDR3 is made up of 13 amino acids. V lost 6 bases and J lost 4; bases outside the gene matches: 2. From germline, CDR1 is MRHNA and CDR2 SNTAGT.

The chain joins TRBV29-1 to TRBJ2-7, with 8 bases identical to TRBD1. V lost 4 bases to trimming and J lost 6 bases; unmatched junction nucleotides: 8. From germline, CDR1 is SQVTM and CDR2 ANQGSEA. This CDR3 contains 13 residues. The CDR3 nucleotides are TGCAGCGTTGCTAGGACAGGGTCGTCCGAGCAGTACTTC. Protein: CSVARTGSSEQYF.

This clonotype was detected only a few times. The V gene is TRBV6-1, the J gene TRBJ2-7, with D unresolved. V gave up 8 bases and J gave up 0 bases, with 14 bases separating them. The CDR3 is 14 residues long. Germline CDR1 and CDR2: MNHNS and SASEGT. CDR3 amino acids: CASRAALSSYEQYF. The CDR3 DNA follows: TGTGCCAGCCGGGCGGCACTTAGCTCCTACGAGCAGTACTTC.

The genes are TRBV5-1 and TRBJ2-3, with no clear D. The germline gives CDR1 SGHRS, CDR2 YFSETQ. The CDR3 loop spans 16 amino acids. V lost 0 bases and J lost 4, with 15 bases in between. The CDR3 bases are TGCGCCAGCAGCTTGGGGGCAGGTGTTGGGGCAGATACGCAGTATTTT. Amino acids: CASSLGAGVGADTQYF.

V gene TRBV20-1 combines with J gene TRBJ1-1, with TRBD1 matching over 7 bases. This CDR3 region has 14 residues. V trimming: 6 bases; J trimming: 1 base; junction bases outside the gene matches: 8. Germline lookup yields CDR1 DFQATT and CDR2 SNEGSKA (reference sequence). CDR3 sequence: CSARGDTRNTEAFF. The DNA of the CDR3 is TGCAGTGCCAGGGGGGACACTAGGAACACTGAAGCTTTCTTT.

The rearrangement joins TRBV4-2 to TRBJ1-4, with 7 bases that match TRBD1. The germline V gene encodes CDR1 LGHNA and CDR2 YNFKEQ. CDR3 length: 15 residues. With V trimmed by 3 bases and J by 6 bases, 7 bases remained unmatched. The CDR3 DNA reads TGTGCCAGCAGCCAGCGACAGGGTGGGGATGAAAAACTGTTTTTT. This gives the protein CASSQRQGGDEKLFF.